This entry features one T cell receptor beta chain sequence. It has no known antigen specificity. Base qualities are missing; no much larger clone stands one base away. The data originate from a study of shared clonotypes between healthy human individuals (dated by TCRdb to between 2020 and 2021). The study in broad terms: The cohort comprised a couple of women and three men aged 18 to 49 years. Blood TCR repertoires of a handful of healthy adults were deeply sequenced to estimate repertoire size and the extent of clonotype sharing between individuals. For each donor, three plates each were used for CD4 naive and CD4 memory, two plates were used for CD8 naive, and one plate was used for CD8 memory. Per donor, leukapheresis produced somewhere between about 0.85 and 10 billion PBMCs. Libraries were prepared and TCR repertoires were sequenced by different laboratories using diverse techniques, in order to increase sequencing depth and limit assay-specific biases. Beyond this particular receptor, the publication reports: Clonotypes shared by all four sorted-subset donors showed higher generation probabilities than non-shared clonotypes. Sharing across a handful of donors was observed for 5% to 6.5% of naive CD4, less than 4% of naive CD8, 2% to 2.5% of memory CD4, and about 0.38% of memory CD8 clonotypes. Pairwise subsampling indicated that sequencing depth was expected to affect the degree of clonotype sharing among donors. Only blood was sampled, and tissue TCR repertoires likely differ from those in blood. Naive subsets generally had larger estimated clonotype richness than memory subsets did. Rarefaction of sorted-subset datasets indicated incomplete sequencing despite the large sequencing depth. Because the study included only a small number of donors, the genetic and exposure-history diversity represented was limited.

TCR CDR3 regions were amplified from genomic DNA by multiplex PCR using the deep immunoSEQ assay. For each cell subset, the extracted genomic DNA was distributed evenly across all wells of several immunoSEQ 96-well plates, and each plate served as one replicate. For sorted subsets, each replicate PCR was loaded with approximately 190 ng genomic DNA, equivalent to approximately 27,000 T cell genomes. The purified libraries were quantified using a Qubit 3.0 fluorometer, sized with a Bioanalyzer 2100, and then quantified again using the KAPA Library Quantification kit. A separate single-read 150-cycle Illumina NextSeq 550 flow cell was used to sequence each immunoSEQ 96-well plate. On the study's bioinformatics: Because the immunoSEQ output included only junctional sequences and no quality scores, the filtering could not be the same as the filtering used for full-length reads. Sequences were annotated with PyIR, a Python wrapper for IgBLAST v1.9, using IMGT germline references to assign V/J genes and CDR3. Any read was removed if the V/J assignment was weak (E-value above 1e-6), the CDR3 was missing, or the read contained stop codons, out-of-frame junctions, or ambiguous translated residues. V3J clonotypes were defined as sequences sharing an identical inferred V gene, J gene, and CDR3 amino acid sequence. Percentage overlap between repertoires was calculated by dividing the number of shared unique clonotypes by the size of the smaller repertoire. Three approaches were used to assess repertoire richness: RTK rarefaction, the Chao1 estimator, and Recon v2.1 estimates of unobserved clonotypes. Generation probabilities for all TCRbeta clonotypes obtained by the gDNA method from a few donors were computed using OLGA. The immuneACCESS repertoire file appears here via TCRdb, limited to in-frame rearrangements. These files lack a portion of the clones; in checked studies, under half of the deficit traces to unresolved V genes, and the cause of the others is not known. That table furnishes V, J and clone size, whereas the DNA furnished D and trimming. This sample lists about 79,000 clones; roughly three fifths were detected once. Roughly 56% of the sample rests with the top ten.

Donors were healthy HIV-negative adults with no recently reported acute infections or vaccinations. Every donor was a Caucasian adult living in Nashville, Tennessee, USA. CD8 memory samples consisted of magnetically selected CD45RO+ cells combined with CCR7-negative CD45RA+ effector memory (TemRA) cells. Blood was collected by leukapheresis, and PBMCs were isolated by Ficoll-Histopaque density gradient centrifugation and then cryopreserved in liquid nitrogen vapor phase. Purity and quantity of every magnetically sorted T cell population were checked by analytical flow cytometry. Genomic DNA was isolated from every sorted fraction and measured by UV absorbance on a Nanodrop 2000c. The CDR1 and CDR2 encoded by the germline V gene are SQVTM and ANQGSEA. V lost 0 bases and J lost 1 base, and the count of bases not matched to a germline gene is 9. The CDR3 spans 17 residues, from the cysteine through the phenylalanine. Only the CDR3 DNA is retained, 51 bases long and in frame from the first base.

This clonotype originated in a man younger than 40 in good health. The chain links TRBV29-1 with TRBJ2-5, with 9 bases matching TRBD1. Sequencing input: memory CD8+ T cells sorted from blood. This specimen's cell subset or site label, per the study, means: CD45RO+ cells pooled with CCR7-negative TemRA cells. The CDR3 region reads CSVEDPDRGALQETQYF. The DNA is as follows: TGCAGCGTTGAAGATCCCGACAGGGGGGCCCTCCAAGAGACCCAGTACTTC.